This T cell receptor (beta chain) originates from a study of human T cells and chemical hapten exposure. This clonotype was detected ten times or more. A single record per CDR3 protein comes from TCRdb applying MiXCR to the RACE reads. Of some 120,000 distinct CDR3 sequences in the sample, about 12% are singletons; the top ten hold over 1.1%. Regarding time point: patch test 1, 2 weeks after DPC sensitization. Treatment described: therapeutic diphenylcyclopropenone sensitization with weekly scalp DPC. Non-pregnant alopecia patients aged 18 to 70, suitable for DPC therapy. Sequencing started from total RNA isolated from unfractionated whole blood. After removal of 6 bases from V and 2 bases from J, the junction contained 10 bases not matched to a gene. The CDR3 runs to 15 residues. Per the germline V gene, CDR1 is KGHSH and CDR2 is LQKENI.

Sample: whole blood, taken in connection with sensitization to the hapten diphenylcyclopropenone (DPC). The TCR sequence derives from a woman aged 50 to 60 with alopecia areata. Some clones in this sample may be carry-over from other donors' samples. The J gene is TRBJ2-7, the V gene TRBV18; 7 nucleotides align to TRBD1. CDR3 nucleotide sequence: TGTGCCAGCTCCCTGAGGACAGGAGAGGCCTACGAGCAGTACTTC. Protein product: CASSLRTGEAYEQYF.